A single sample is the source of the 12 T cell receptor beta chains below, sequenced in a study of T cells after posttransplantation cyclophosphamide. Clones were read by immunoSEQ multiplex PCR, and TCRdb kept only the in-frame ones, dropping some. The repertoire consists of roughly 41,000 clones, none detected only once. Specimen: PBMCs. These receptors originate from a man aged 25-45 years in good health and a related stem cell transplant donor.

This clone was found a few times. V gene TRBV5-1 combines with J gene TRBJ1-1, with D possibly matching TRBD1 (5 bases). The V end lost 5 bases, the J end lost 0 bases, and 17 bases lay between the germline ends. The CDR3 has 16 amino acids. CDR1 SGHRS and CDR2 YFSETQ come from the germline V gene. DNA of the CDR3: TGCGCCAGCAGGCCCCAGGGCGCCGGGATGAACACTGAAGCTTTCTTT. Translating it yields CASRPQGAGMNTEAFF.

This clone was observed many times. The gene calls are TRBV27 and TRBJ2-7; TRBD2 matches 8 bases. The germline V gene encodes CDR1 MNHEY and CDR2 SMNVEV (reference sequence). The length of the CDR3 is 14 residues. V shed 3 bases, J shed 2 bases, and the junction held 3 bases outside the gene matches. This chain's CDR3 is CASSFSGGTYEQYF. CDR3 sequence (DNA): TGTGCCAGCAGTTTCAGCGGGGGAACCTACGAGCAGTACTTC.

Ten or more counts support this clone. The chain combines TRBV2 with TRBJ2-7; 7 bases agree with TRBD1. The V and J ends lost 8 bases and 0 bases, in that order; junction bases with no gene match: 4. Germline V gene lookup returns CDR1 SNHLY and CDR2 FYNNEI. The CDR3 length is 13 residues. CDR3 DNA: TGTGCCAGCGGCCGGGACAGCTCCTACGAGCAGTACTTC. This gives the protein CASGRDSSYEQYF.

There are many counts of this clone. The genes are TRBV6-1 and TRBJ2-1, with D tentatively TRBD2 (6 bases). V was cut by 4 bases and J by 7 bases, with 23 bases left in between. Germline V gene lookup returns CDR1 MNHNS and CDR2 SASEGT. This CDR3 comprises 17 residues. The CDR3 DNA reads TGTGCCAGCAGTGTAAGCGGGCCAAGCCTTTACCGGAATGAGCAGTTCTTC. Translation: CASSVSGPSLYRNEQFF.

This clone was picked up many times. The chain uses TRBV27 and TRBJ2-1; the D gene is possibly TRBD1 (5 bases). CDR1 is MNHEY and CDR2 is SMNVEV in the germline V gene (reference sequence). V was clipped by 2 bases and J by 8 bases, with 13 bases between them. The CDR3 is 14 amino acids. The CDR3: CASSLEARVDEQFF. DNA of the CDR3: TGTGCCAGCAGTTTAGAGGCCAGGGTGGATGAGCAGTTCTTC.

This clone came up many times. The CDR3, as DNA: TGTGCCAGCAGCGCACGTAGGACAGGGAACACTGAAGCTTTCTTT. Translation gives CASSARRTGNTEAFF. This chain uses TRBV14 with TRBJ1-1; TRBD1 aligns across 7 bases. The germline gives CDR1 SGHDN, CDR2 FVKESK. The CDR3 loop spans 15 amino acids. J gave up 1 base and V 5 bases, and 7 bases lay outside the gene matches. The variable domain in full, completed from reference TRBV14 and TRBJ1-1, reads EAGVTQFPSHSVIEKGQTVTLRCDPISGHDNLYWYRRVMGKEIKFLLHFVKESKQDESGMPNNRFLAERTGGTYSTLKVQPAELEDSGVYFCASSARRTGNTEAFFGQGTRLTVV.

This chain uses TRBV6-4 with TRBJ2-1; TRBD2 is a possible D gene (6 bases). The germline V gene has CDR1 MRHNA and CDR2 SNTAGT. The CDR3 sequence is 15 residues long. V was trimmed by 0 bases and J by 8 bases, leaving 14 bases between them. CDR3 protein: CASSDSVGGRDEQFF. The DNA of the CDR3 is TGTGCCAGCAGTGACTCGGTCGGGGGACGTGATGAGCAGTTCTTC.

This clone has at least ten counts. The CDR3: CASRNRDTEAFF. The CDR3 nucleotides are TGTGCCAGCAGGAACCGCGACACTGAAGCTTTCTTT. The chain recombines TRBV13 with TRBJ1-1; D is uncertain. The CDR3 spans 12 residues. Between the trimmed V and J ends, which lost 6 bases and 3 bases, there was a span of 8 bases. Germline CDR1 reads PRHDT; CDR2 reads FYEKMQ (reference sequence).

The chain uses TRBV7-6 and TRBJ2-1, with TRBD1 identical over 12 bases. With V trimmed by 5 bases and J by 9 bases, 8 bases remained unmatched. In germline, CDR1 is SGHVS, CDR2 FNYEAQ. This CDR3 spans 15 amino acids. The DNA of the CDR3 is TGTGCCAGCAGCGTATCCGGGACAGGGGGCTCTGAGCAGTTCTTC. This encodes CASSVSGTGGSEQFF.

This clone was seen ten or more times. V is TRBV5-1 and J is TRBJ2-7; 8 bases are a match to TRBD1. Germline loops: CDR1 SGHRS, CDR2 YFSETQ. V lost 0 bases, J lost 6 bases, and 5 bases stayed unmatched. CDR3 length equals 14 residues. The CDR3, as DNA: TGCGCCAGCAGCTTGGGCAGGGGGCAAATCGAGCAGTACTTC. Protein: CASSLGRGQIEQYF.

In its sample, this clone was seen many times. The V call is TRBV15, the J call TRBJ1-2, with TRBD1 as a possible D gene (6 bases). V was trimmed by 5 bases and J by 6 bases, leaving 19 bases between them. The germline V gene encodes CDR1 LNHNV and CDR2 YYDKDF (reference sequence). CDR3 length equals 15 residues. The CDR3 protein is CATSPGVRELHGYTF. CDR3 in DNA: TGTGCCACCAGCCCAGGGGTCCGGGAGTTGCATGGCTACACCTTC. The full variable domain, in which reference TRBV15 and TRBJ1-2 provide the parts outside the CDR3, is DAMVIQNPRYQVTQFGKPVTLSCSQTLNHNVMYWYQQKSSQAPKLLFHYYDKDFNNEADTPDNFQSRRPNTSFCFLDIRSPGLGDTAMYLCATSPGVRELHGYTFGSGTRLTVV.

In this sample, this clone turned up many times. The V gene is TRBV6-6, the J gene TRBJ2-2; tentative D call: TRBD1 (6 bases). Germline V gene sequence: CDR1 MNHNY, CDR2 SVGAGI (reference sequence). The CDR3 totals 14 residues. Trimming cost V 5 bases and J 4 bases, with 11 bases left between them. The CDR3 nucleotides are TGTGCCAGCAGTACTCAGGGGCGCACCGGGGAGCTGTTTTTT. Protein product: CASSTQGRTGELFF.